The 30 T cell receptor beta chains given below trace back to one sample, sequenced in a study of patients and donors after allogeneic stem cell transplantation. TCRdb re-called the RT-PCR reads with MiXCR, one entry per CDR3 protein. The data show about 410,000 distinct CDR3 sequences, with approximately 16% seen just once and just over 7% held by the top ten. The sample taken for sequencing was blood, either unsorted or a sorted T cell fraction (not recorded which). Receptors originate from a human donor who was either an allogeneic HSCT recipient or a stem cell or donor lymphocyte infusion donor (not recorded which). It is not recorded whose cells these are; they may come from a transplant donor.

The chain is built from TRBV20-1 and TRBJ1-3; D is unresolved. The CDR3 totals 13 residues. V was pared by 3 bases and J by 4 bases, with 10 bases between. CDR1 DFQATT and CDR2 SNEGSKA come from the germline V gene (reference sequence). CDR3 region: CSARVPNGNTIYF. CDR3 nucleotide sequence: TGCAGTGCTAGGGTGCCTAACGGAAACACCATATATTTT.

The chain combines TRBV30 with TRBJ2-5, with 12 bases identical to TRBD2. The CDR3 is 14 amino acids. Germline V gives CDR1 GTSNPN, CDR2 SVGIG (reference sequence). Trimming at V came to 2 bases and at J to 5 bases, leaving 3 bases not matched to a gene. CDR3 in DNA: TGTGCCTGGAGTCTGCTAGCGGGAGGGGAGACCCAGTACTTC. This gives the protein CAWSLLAGGETQYF.

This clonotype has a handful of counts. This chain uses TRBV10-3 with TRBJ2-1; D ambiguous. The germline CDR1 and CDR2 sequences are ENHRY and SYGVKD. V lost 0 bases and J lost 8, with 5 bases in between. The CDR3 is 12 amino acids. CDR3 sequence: CAISESGYEQFF. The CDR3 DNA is TGTGCCATCAGTGAGTCAGGTTATGAGCAGTTCTTC.

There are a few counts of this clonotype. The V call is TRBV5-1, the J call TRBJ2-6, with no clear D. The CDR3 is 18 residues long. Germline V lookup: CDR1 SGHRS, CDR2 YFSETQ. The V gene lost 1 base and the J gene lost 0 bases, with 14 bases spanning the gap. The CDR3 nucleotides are TGCGCCAGCAGCTTGACTACTACGGCCCACTCTGGGGCCAACGTCCTGACTTTC. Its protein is CASSLTTTAHSGANVLTF. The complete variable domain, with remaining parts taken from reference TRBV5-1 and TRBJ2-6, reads KAGVTQTPRYLIKTRGQQVTLSCSPISGHRSVSWYQQTPGQGLQFLFEYFSETQRNKGNFPGRFSGRQFSNSRSEMNVSTLELGDSALYLCASSLTTTAHSGANVLTFGAGSRLTVL.

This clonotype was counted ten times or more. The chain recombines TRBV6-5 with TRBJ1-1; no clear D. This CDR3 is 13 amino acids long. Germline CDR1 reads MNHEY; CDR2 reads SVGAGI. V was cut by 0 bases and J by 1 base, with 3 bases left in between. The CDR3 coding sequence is TGTGCCAGCAGTTACTCGTGGAACACTGAAGCTTTCTTT. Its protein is CASSYSWNTEAFF.

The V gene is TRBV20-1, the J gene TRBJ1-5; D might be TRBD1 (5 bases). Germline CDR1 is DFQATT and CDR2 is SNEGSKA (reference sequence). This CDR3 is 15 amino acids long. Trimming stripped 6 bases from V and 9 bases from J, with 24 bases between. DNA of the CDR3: TGCAGTGCCGGCTCCAGGGCAACCTCCCGATGGCCCCAGCATTTT. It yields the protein CSAGSRATSRWPQHF.

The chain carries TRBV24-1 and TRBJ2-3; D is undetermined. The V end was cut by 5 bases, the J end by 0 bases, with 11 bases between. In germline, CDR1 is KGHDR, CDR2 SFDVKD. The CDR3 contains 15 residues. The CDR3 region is CATSGRPTSTDTQYF. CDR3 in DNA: TGTGCCACCAGTGGTCGCCCTACGAGCACAGATACGCAGTATTTT.

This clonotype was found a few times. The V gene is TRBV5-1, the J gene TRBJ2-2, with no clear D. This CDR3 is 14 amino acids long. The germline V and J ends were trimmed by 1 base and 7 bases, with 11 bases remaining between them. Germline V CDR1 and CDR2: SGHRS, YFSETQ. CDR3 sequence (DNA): TGCGCCAGCAGCTTGAGCGCGCGTGGCGGGGAGCTGTTTTTT. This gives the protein CASSLSARGGELFF.

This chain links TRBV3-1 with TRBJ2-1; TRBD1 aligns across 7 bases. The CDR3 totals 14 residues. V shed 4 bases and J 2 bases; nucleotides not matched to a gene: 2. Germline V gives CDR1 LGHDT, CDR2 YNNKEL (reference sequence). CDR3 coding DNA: TGTGCCAGCAGCCGGGACAGCCCCTACAATGAGCAGTTCTTC. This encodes CASSRDSPYNEQFF.

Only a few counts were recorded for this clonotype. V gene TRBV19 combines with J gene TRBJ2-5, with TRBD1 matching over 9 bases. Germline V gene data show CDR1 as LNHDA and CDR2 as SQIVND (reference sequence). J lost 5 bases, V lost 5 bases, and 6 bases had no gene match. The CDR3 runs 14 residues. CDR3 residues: CASSRDRVEETQYF. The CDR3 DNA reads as TGTGCCAGTAGTCGGGACAGGGTGGAGGAGACCCAGTACTTC. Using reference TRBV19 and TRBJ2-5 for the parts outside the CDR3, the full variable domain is DGGITQSPKYLFRKEGQNVTLSCEQNLNHDAMYWYRQDPGQGLRLIYYSQIVNDFQKGDIAEGYSVSREKKESFPLTVTSAQKNPTAFYLCASSRDRVEETQYFGPGTRLLVL.

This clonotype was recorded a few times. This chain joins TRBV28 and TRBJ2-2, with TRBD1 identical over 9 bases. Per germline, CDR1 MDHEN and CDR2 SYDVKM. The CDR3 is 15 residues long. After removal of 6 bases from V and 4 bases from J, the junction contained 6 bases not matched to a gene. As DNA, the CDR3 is TGTGCCAGCAGGGGGACAGGGCTGAGCACCGGGGAGCTGTTTTTT. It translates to CASRGTGLSTGELFF.

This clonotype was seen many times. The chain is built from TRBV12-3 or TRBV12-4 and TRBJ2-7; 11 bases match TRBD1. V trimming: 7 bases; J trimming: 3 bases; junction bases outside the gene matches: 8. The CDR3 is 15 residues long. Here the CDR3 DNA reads TGTGCCAGCACTCCGGGGGGGACAGGGGGCTACGAGCAGTACTTC. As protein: CASTPGGTGGYEQYF.

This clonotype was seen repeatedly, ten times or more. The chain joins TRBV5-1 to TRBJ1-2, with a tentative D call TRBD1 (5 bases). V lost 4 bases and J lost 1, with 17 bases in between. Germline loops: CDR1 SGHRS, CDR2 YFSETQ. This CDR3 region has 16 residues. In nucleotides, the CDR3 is TGCGCCAGCAGCCTCACAGGCGGCTCCCTTAACTATGGCTACACCTTC. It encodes CASSLTGGSLNYGYTF.

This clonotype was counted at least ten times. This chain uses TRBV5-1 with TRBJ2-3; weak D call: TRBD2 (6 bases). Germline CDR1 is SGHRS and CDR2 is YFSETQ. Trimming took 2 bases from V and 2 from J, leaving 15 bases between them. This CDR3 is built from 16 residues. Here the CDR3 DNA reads TGCGCCAGCAGCTTTCTAGCGATTCCGTCCACAGATACGCAGTATTTT. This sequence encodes CASSFLAIPSTDTQYF. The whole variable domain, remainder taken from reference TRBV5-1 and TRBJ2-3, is KAGVTQTPRYLIKTRGQQVTLSCSPISGHRSVSWYQQTPGQGLQFLFEYFSETQRNKGNFPGRFSGRQFSNSRSEMNVSTLELGDSALYLCASSFLAIPSTDTQYFGPGTRLTVL.

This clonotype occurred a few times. The CDR3 spells CSAGGDYGYTF. The CDR3 region has the DNA TGCAGTGCCGGGGGAGACTATGGCTACACCTTC. The gene calls are TRBV20-1 and TRBJ1-2, with TRBD1 as a possible D gene (5 bases). This CDR3 spans 11 amino acids. V dropped 6 bases and J dropped 3 bases, with 8 bases sitting between them. Germline CDR1 reads DFQATT; CDR2 reads SNEGSKA (reference sequence).

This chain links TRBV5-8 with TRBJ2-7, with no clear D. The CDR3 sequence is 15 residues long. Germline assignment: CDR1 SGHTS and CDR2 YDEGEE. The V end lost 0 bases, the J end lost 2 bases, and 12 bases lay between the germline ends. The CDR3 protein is CASSLEWWRAYEQYF. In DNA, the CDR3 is TGTGCCAGCAGCTTGGAATGGTGGCGAGCCTACGAGCAGTACTTC.

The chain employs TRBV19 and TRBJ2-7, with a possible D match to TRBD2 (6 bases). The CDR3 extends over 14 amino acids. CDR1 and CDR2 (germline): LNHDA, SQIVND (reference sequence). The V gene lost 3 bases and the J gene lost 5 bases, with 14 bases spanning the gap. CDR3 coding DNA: TGTGCCAGTAGTATTGGAGGGAAGAAGGACGAGCAGTACTTC. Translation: CASSIGGKKDEQYF.

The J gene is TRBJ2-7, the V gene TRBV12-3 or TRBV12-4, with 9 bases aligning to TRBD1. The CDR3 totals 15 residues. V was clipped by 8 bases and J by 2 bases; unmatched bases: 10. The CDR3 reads CASAIQDRGTYEQYF. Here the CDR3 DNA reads TGTGCCAGCGCGATCCAGGACAGGGGAACCTACGAGCAGTACTTC.

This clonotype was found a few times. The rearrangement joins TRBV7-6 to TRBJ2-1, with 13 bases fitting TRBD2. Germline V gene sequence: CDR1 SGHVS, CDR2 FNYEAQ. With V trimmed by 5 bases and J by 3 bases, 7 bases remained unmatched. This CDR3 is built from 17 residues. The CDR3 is CASSPTSGGSYYNEQFF. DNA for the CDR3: TGTGCCAGCAGCCCGACTAGCGGGGGGTCATACTACAATGAGCAGTTCTTC.

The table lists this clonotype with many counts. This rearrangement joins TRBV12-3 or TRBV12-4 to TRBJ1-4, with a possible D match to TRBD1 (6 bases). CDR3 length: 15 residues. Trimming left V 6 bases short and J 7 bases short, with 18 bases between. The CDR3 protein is CASSPKGVWGEKLFF. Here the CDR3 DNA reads TGTGCCAGCAGCCCTAAGGGGGTTTGGGGTGAAAAACTGTTTTTT.

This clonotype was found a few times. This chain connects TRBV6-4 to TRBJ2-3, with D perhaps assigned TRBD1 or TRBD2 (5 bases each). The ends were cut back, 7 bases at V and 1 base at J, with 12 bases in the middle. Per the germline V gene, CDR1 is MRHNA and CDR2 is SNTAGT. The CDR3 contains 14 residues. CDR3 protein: CASKSTAGTDTQYF. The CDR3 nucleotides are TGTGCCAGCAAGTCGACAGCGGGCACAGATACGCAGTATTTT.

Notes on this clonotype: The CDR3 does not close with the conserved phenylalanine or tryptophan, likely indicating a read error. Here the CDR3 DNA reads TGCGCCAGCAGCTTTAATAGTGGTTCCCACGAGCAGTACCTC. The encoded protein is CASSFNSGSHEQYL. The V and J genes are TRBV5-1 and TRBJ2-7; D call uncertain. This CDR3 spans 14 amino acids. Germline CDR1 reads SGHRS; CDR2 reads YFSETQ. Deletions cut 2 bases from V and 5 bases from J, with 14 bases between.

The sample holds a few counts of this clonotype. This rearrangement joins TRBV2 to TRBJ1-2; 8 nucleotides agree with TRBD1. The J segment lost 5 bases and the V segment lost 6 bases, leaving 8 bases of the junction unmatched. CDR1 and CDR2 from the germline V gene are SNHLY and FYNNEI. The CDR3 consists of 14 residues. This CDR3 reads CASRGQGTGYGYTF. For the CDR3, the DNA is TGTGCCAGCAGAGGACAGGGAACAGGGTATGGCTACACCTTC.

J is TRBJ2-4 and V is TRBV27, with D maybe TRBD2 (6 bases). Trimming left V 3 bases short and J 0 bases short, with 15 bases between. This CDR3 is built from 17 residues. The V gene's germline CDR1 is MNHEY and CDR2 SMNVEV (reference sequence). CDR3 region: CASSLARDDQAKNIQYF. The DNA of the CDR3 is TGTGCCAGCAGTTTGGCGCGGGACGACCAAGCCAAAAACATTCAGTACTTC.

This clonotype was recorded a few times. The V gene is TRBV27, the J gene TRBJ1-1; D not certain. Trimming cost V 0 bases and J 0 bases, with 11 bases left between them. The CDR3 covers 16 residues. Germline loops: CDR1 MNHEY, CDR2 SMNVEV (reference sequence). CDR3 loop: CASSLSGYWMNTEAFF. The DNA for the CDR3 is TGTGCCAGCAGTTTATCGGGGTACTGGATGAACACTGAAGCTTTCTTT.

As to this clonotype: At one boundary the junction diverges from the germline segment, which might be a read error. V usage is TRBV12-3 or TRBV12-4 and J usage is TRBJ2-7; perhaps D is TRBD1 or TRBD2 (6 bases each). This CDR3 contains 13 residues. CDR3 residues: CASSLANGGLPIF. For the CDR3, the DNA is TGTGCCAGCAGTTTAGCGAATGGGGGGCTTCCCATCTTC.

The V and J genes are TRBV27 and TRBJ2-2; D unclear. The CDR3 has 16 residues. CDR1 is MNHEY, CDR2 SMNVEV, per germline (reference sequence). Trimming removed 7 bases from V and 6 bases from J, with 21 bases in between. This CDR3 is CASTLRPPVVAGELFF. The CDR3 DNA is TGTGCCAGCACTCTGAGGCCACCAGTAGTAGCCGGGGAGCTGTTTTTT.

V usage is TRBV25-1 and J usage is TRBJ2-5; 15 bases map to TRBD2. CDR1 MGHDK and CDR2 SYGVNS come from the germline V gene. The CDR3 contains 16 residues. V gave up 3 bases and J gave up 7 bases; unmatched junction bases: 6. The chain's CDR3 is CASSDLGLAGGWTQYF. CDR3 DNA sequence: TGTGCCAGCAGTGATCTCGGACTAGCGGGAGGGTGGACCCAGTACTTC.

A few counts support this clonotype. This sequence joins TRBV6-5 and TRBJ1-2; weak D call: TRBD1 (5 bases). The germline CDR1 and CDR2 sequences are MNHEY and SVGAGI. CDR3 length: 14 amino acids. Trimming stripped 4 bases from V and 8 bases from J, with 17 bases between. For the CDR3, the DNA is TGTGCCAGCAGTTCCCCGTCCCAGGGTGGAGGCTACACCTTC. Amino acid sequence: CASSSPSQGGGYTF.

DNA of the CDR3: TGTGCCTGGAGTGAGACAGGCCCAGGCGAGCAGTACTTC. Protein product: CAWSETGPGEQYF. The chain carries TRBV30 and TRBJ2-7; tentative D call: TRBD1 (6 bases). This CDR3 is 13 amino acids long. The V end was cut by 1 base, the J end by 6 bases, with 13 bases between. Germline loops: CDR1 GTSNPN, CDR2 SVGIG (reference sequence).